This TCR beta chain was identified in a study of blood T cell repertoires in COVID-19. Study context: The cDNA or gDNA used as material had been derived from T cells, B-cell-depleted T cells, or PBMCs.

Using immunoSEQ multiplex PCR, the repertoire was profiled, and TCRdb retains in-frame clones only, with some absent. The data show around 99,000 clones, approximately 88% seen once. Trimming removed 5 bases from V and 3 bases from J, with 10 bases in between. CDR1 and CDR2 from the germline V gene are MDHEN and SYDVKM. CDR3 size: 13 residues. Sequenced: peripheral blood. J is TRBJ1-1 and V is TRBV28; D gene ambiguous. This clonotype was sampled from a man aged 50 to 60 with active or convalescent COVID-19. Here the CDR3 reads CASSAADHTEAFF. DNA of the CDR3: TGTGCCAGCAGTGCTGCAGATCACACTGAAGCTTTCTTT.